This T cell receptor beta chain was captured in a study of cytomegalovirus exposure and HLA in healthy donors. The CDR3 has 11 residues. The germline V gene has CDR1 MRHNA and CDR2 SNTAGT. V lost 10 bases, J lost 8 bases, and 14 bases lay in between. Study-wide findings and caveats: Among TCR beta chains, those listed as cytomegalovirus-associated numbered 164. As a later analysis showed, a missense DCLRE1C variant was linked to trimming of TCR beta V- and J-genes.

The PCR used 60 Vbeta and 13 Jbeta primers. Sequencing was performed with immunoSEQ multiplex PCR; in TCRdb, only in-frame clones are kept and a portion is missing. This sample carries roughly 120,000 clones, 80% of them seen once, and the ten largest clones take around 3%. The sample holds a few counts of this clone. What it binds is not known. The TCR comes from a male donor in good health and CMV-seronegative. The sample comprised PBMCs. V and J are TRBV6-4 and TRBJ1-2, with a tentative D call TRBD1 (5 bases). CDR3 in DNA: TGTGCCACCTCTGACAGTCGGGGCTACACCTTC. Translated: CATSDSRGYTF.